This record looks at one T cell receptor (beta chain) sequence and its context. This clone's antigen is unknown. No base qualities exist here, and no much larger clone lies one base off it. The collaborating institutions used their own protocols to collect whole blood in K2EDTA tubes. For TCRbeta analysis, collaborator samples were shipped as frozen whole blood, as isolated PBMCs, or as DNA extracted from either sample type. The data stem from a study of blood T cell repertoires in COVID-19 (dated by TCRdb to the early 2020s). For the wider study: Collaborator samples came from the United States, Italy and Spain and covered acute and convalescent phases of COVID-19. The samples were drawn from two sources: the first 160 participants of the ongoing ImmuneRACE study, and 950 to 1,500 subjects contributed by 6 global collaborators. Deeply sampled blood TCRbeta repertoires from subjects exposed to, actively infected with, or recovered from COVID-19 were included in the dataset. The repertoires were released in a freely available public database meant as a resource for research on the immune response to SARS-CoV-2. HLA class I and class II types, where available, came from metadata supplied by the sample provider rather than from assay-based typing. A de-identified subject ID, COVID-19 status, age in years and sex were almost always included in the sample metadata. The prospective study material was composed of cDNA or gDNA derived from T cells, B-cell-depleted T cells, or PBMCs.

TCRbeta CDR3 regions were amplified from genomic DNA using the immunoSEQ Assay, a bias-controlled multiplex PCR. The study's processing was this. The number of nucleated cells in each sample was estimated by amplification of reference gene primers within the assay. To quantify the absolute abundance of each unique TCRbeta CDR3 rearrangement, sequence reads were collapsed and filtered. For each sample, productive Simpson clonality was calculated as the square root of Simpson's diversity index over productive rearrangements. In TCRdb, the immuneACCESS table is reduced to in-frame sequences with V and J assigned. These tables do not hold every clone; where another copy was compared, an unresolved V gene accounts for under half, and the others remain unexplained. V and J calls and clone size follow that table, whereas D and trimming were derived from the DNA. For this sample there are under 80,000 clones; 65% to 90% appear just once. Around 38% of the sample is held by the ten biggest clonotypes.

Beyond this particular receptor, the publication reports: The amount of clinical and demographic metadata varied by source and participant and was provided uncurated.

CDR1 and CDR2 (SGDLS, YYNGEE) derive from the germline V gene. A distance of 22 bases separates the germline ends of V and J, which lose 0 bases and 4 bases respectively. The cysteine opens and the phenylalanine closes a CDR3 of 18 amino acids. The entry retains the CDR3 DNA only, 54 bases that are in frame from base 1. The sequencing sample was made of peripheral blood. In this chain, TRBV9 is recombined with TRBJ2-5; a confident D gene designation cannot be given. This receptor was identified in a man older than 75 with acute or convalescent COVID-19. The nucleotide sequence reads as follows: TGTGCCAGCAGCGTAGGAACCCGAGGTTCCCTTTCGGGAGAGACCCAGTACTTC. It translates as CASSVGTRGSLSGETQYF.